This TCR beta chain was recovered during a study of OX40 agonist ivuxolimab in advanced cancers. Looking at the study overall: Ivuxolimab, an antibody that agonizes OX40 (CD134), was administered to the patients.

Note on this clone: Its specificity is not known.

Sequencing used immunoSEQ multiplex PCR; TCRdb keeps in-frame clones, though not all of them. The sample comprises tens of thousands of clones, roughly 85% of which are singletons, and about 4.7% rests with the top ten. Study-level results: Dose levels from 0.1 to 3.0 mg/kg saw CD4+ and CD8+ blood T cells expand clonally by week 6. Those patients achieving a partial response at 0.1-3.0 mg/kg showed among the lowest clonal expansion.

The V and J ends lost 2 bases and 9 bases respectively, with 5 bases between them. CDR1 is SGHDN and CDR2 is FVKESK in the germline V gene. This CDR3 comprises 11 residues. Source: CD4+ or CD8+ T cells sorted from blood, taken in a trial of the OX40 agonist ivuxolimab. V and J are TRBV14 and TRBJ2-1; D remains unclear. The clonotype originates from an adult with an advanced solid tumor such as melanoma, head and neck, liver or kidney cancer. CDR3 nucleotides: TGTGCCAGCAGCCAATATTTTGAGCAGTTCTTC. As protein: CASSQYFEQFF.